Here is one T cell receptor beta chain with its context. The data were taken from a study of blood T cell repertoires in COVID-19. Participant reports of clinical history set cohort assignment. Authors' methods: Quantification of nucleated cells was approximated via reference gene primer amplification. Only in-frame clones appear in the TCRdb table, and some are missing; sequencing was by immunoSEQ multiplex PCR. V, J and clone size derive from that table, while D and trimming were established from the DNA sequence. The sample lists almost 250,000 clones; roughly 91% were seen once. V was pared by 6 bases and J by 4 bases, with 5 bases of the junction left unmatched. This CDR3 comprises 14 residues. Germline loops: CDR1 ENHRY, CDR2 SYGVKD.

The sequence was obtained from a woman younger than 45 who had recovered from COVID-19. The chain uses TRBV10-3 and TRBJ1-4; 7 positions agree with TRBD1. Sequenced sample: PBMCs or T cells enriched from blood (not recorded which). CDR3 coding DNA: TGTGCCATCAGGGGACAGAACGTTAATGAAAAACTGTTTTTT. It encodes CAIRGQNVNEKLFF.